One sample yielded the 19 T cell receptor beta chains listed below, sequenced in a study of control samples from healthy donors and cancer patients. Repertoires were generated with immunoSEQ multiplex PCR, while TCRdb's copy carries only in-frame clones and drops some. Of 130,000 to 150,000 clones listed, under 90% are singletons. Material: blood. The receptors were gathered from a man aged 30-40 years in good health.

This clone has just one count. J is TRBJ2-1 and V is TRBV5-4; weak D call: TRBD2 (5 bases). The V end was cut by 9 bases, the J end by 4 bases, with 14 bases between. The length of the CDR3 is 13 residues. Germline assignment: CDR1 SGHNT and CDR2 YYREEE (reference sequence). The CDR3 loop is CAIWTGRYNEQFF. CDR3 nucleotides: TGTGCCATATGGACTGGCAGATACAATGAGCAGTTCTTC. Full variable domain (outside the CDR3, taken from reference TRBV5-4 and TRBJ2-1): ETGVTQSPTHLIKTRGQQVTLRCSSQSGHNTVSWYQQALGQGPQFIFQYYREEENGRGNFPPRFSGLQFPNYSSELNVNALELDDSALYLCAIWTGRYNEQFFGPGTRLTVL.

V and J are TRBV7-7 and TRBJ2-1; 12 nucleotides match TRBD2. The ends lost 4 bases at V and 2 bases at J; junction bases unmatched: 3. Germline CDR1 and CDR2: SSHAT and FNYEAQ (reference sequence). The CDR3 consists of 16 residues. CDR3 coding DNA: TGTGCCAGCAGCTCGGGACTAGCGGGTACCTACAATGAGCAGTTCTTC. Encoded protein: CASSSGLAGTYNEQFF. Combining the CDR3 with reference TRBV7-7 and TRBJ2-1 gives the whole variable domain GAGVSQSPRYKVTKRGQDVTLRCDPISSHATLYWYQQALGQGPEFLTYFNYEAQPDKSGLPSDRFSAERPEGSISTLTIQRTEQRDSAMYRCASSSGLAGTYNEQFFGPGTRLTVL.

The chain uses TRBV6-6 and TRBJ2-1; D remains ambiguous. Per the germline V gene, CDR1 is MNHNY and CDR2 is SVGAGI (reference sequence). The CDR3 has 10 residues. The ends were cut back, 8 bases at V and 7 bases at J, with 6 bases in the middle. The DNA for the CDR3 is TGTGCCAGCGGAATAAATGAGCAGTTCTTC. As protein: CASGINEQFF.

In this sample, this clone turned up once. This sequence joins TRBV19 and TRBJ1-2, with 7 nucleotides matching TRBD1. The V and J ends lost 5 bases and 4 bases, in that order; junction bases with no gene match: 10. Looked up from germline, CDR1 is LNHDA and CDR2 is SQIVND (reference sequence). The CDR3 runs 15 residues. This CDR3 reads CASSPDRATLYGYTF. DNA for the CDR3: TGTGCCAGTAGTCCCGACAGGGCTACCCTCTATGGCTACACCTTC. The full variable domain, in which reference TRBV19 and TRBJ1-2 provide the parts outside the CDR3, is DGGITQSPKYLFRKEGQNVTLSCEQNLNHDAMYWYRQDPGQGLRLIYYSQIVNDFQKGDIAEGYSVSREKKESFPLTVTSAQKNPTAFYLCASSPDRATLYGYTFGSGTRLTVV.

This rearrangement joins TRBV6-5 to TRBJ2-1, with 10 bases that match TRBD1. The V gene's germline CDR1 is MNHEY and CDR2 SVGAGI. The V gene end was trimmed by 8 bases and the J gene end by 7 bases; junction bases not matched to a gene: 5. This CDR3 is 13 amino acids long. The CDR3 coding sequence is TGTGCCAGCTCACCGGGACAGGGGAATGAGCAGTTCTTC. It is translated as CASSPGQGNEQFF.

J is TRBJ1-2 and V is TRBV19; the match to TRBD1 covers 7 bases. There are 14 residues in the CDR3. Germline CDR1 reads LNHDA; CDR2 reads SQIVND (reference sequence). Trimming cost V 5 bases and J 4 bases; bases outside gene matches: 7. The CDR3 spells CASSAPTGFYGYTF. In DNA, the CDR3 is TGTGCCAGTAGTGCGCCGACAGGGTTCTATGGCTACACCTTC.

The chain recombines TRBV4-1 with TRBJ1-2; a possible D gene is TRBD1 (6 bases). CDR1 and CDR2 from the germline V gene are MGHRA and YSYEKL. CDR3 length: 16 amino acids. Trimming shortened V by 1 base and J by 4 bases, and 16 bases separated the two germline ends. The CDR3: CASSQAEVGGGYGYTF. The DNA for the CDR3 is TGCGCCAGCAGCCAAGCCGAAGTAGGGGGAGGCTATGGCTACACCTTC.

The chain uses TRBV7-9 and TRBJ2-7, with D possibly being TRBD1 or TRBD2 (5 bases each). V was shortened by 1 base and J by 3 bases, with 16 bases between the two germline ends. The germline gives CDR1 SEHNR, CDR2 FQNEAQ (reference sequence). CDR3 length: 16 amino acids. In DNA, the CDR3 is TGTGCCAGCAGCTTAGTTTCTGGGACGCCCGACTACGAGCAGTACTTC. Translated, it gives CASSLVSGTPDYEQYF.

This sequence joins TRBV7-2 and TRBJ2-7, with TRBD2 as a possible D gene (6 bases). Per germline, CDR1 SGHTA and CDR2 FQGNSA. CDR3 length: 14 residues. The germline V and J ends were trimmed by 4 bases and 3 bases, with 13 bases remaining between them. The CDR3 here is CASSSGGQIYEQYF. The CDR3 region has the DNA TGTGCCAGCAGCTCAGGAGGGCAGATCTACGAGCAGTACTTC.

The V and J genes are TRBV12-3 or TRBV12-4 and TRBJ1-1, with D hard to call. V lost 2 bases to trimming and J lost 4 bases, with 5 bases between them. CDR3 length equals 12 residues. CDR3: CASSLYPTEAFF. The DNA for the CDR3 is TGTGCCAGCAGTTTATACCCCACTGAAGCTTTCTTT.

The V call is TRBV16, the J call TRBJ2-1, with 9 bases fitting TRBD2. V shed 0 bases, J shed 8 bases, and the junction held 8 bases outside the gene matches. The length of the CDR3 is 16 residues. CDR1 and CDR2 from the germline V gene are KGHSY and FQNENV. CDR3 protein: CASSQSRGGAGDEQFF. The CDR3 nucleotides read TGTGCCAGCAGCCAATCACGCGGGGGGGCAGGTGATGAGCAGTTCTTC.

The chain has TRBV5-1 and TRBJ2-2; no definite D call. V lost 0 bases to trimming and J lost 1 base, with 7 bases between them. Germline CDR1 is SGHRS and CDR2 is YFSETQ. This CDR3 has 15 amino acids. The CDR3 reads CASSLGVGNTGELFF. CDR3 sequence (DNA): TGCGCCAGCAGCTTGGGGGTAGGGAACACCGGGGAGCTGTTTTTT.

This chain joins TRBV10-1 and TRBJ1-5, with D uncertain. The length of the CDR3 is 14 residues. The V and J ends lost 3 bases and 5 bases respectively, with 11 bases between them. The germline V gene has CDR1 WNHNN and CDR2 SYGVQD (reference sequence). Here the CDR3 DNA reads TGCGCCAGCAGTGAATATCGACCGGATCAGCCCCAGCATTTT. Protein: CASSEYRPDQPQHF.

The J gene is TRBJ1-1, the V gene TRBV9, with D unresolved. The germline V gene has CDR1 SGDLS and CDR2 YYNGEE. V lost 3 bases and J 0 bases, leaving 9 bases between the germline ends. This CDR3 is 14 amino acids long. The DNA of the CDR3 is TGTGCCAGCAGCGCTGCGGTAATGAACACTGAAGCTTTCTTT. Translated: CASSAAVMNTEAFF.

The chain joins TRBV24-1 to TRBJ2-5, with 9 bases matching TRBD2. The CDR3 has 15 amino acids. V was pared by 6 bases and J by 2 bases, with 6 bases of the junction left unmatched. CDR1 KGHDR and CDR2 SFDVKD come from the germline V gene. CDR3 coding DNA: TGTGCCACCAGTTCTAGCGGGATGCTTCAAGAGACCCAGTACTTC. Translating gives CATSSSGMLQETQYF.

This chain joins TRBV19 and TRBJ2-6; D gene unclear. With 3 bases removed from V and 1 base from J, the gap between germline ends came to 19 bases. Germline V gives CDR1 LNHDA, CDR2 SQIVND (reference sequence). The CDR3 is made up of 19 amino acids. The CDR3 here is CASSIWFGRVGSGANVLTF. The DNA of the CDR3 is TGTGCCAGTAGTATCTGGTTCGGTCGGGTGGGTTCTGGGGCCAACGTCCTGACTTTC.

This chain uses TRBV9 with TRBJ2-5; TRBD2 matches at 13 bases. The V gene's germline CDR1 is SGDLS and CDR2 YYNGEE. This CDR3 contains 15 residues. V was clipped by 4 bases and J by 8 bases; unmatched bases: 8. The DNA for the CDR3 is TGTGCCAGCAGCCACGGGACTAGCGGGACGTACACCCAGTACTTC. It yields the protein CASSHGTSGTYTQYF.

The chain has TRBV6-2 or TRBV6-3 and TRBJ1-4; no firm D call. CDR1 is MNHEY, CDR2 SVGEGT, per germline. This CDR3 spans 16 amino acids. Trimming shortened V by 0 bases and J by 4 bases, and 12 bases separated the two germline ends. The CDR3 sequence: CASSYSSSELNEKLFF. CDR3 coding DNA: TGTGCCAGCAGTTACTCGTCTTCCGAACTTAATGAAAAACTGTTTTTT.

The chain joins TRBV3-1 (or the pseudogene TRBV3-2) to TRBJ2-1; 9 nucleotides match TRBD2. The V gene's germline CDR1 is LGHDT and CDR2 YNNKEL (reference sequence). CDR3 length equals 13 residues. The V and J ends lost 0 bases and 10 bases, in that order; junction bases with no gene match: 1. In DNA form, the CDR3 reads TGTGCCAGCAGCCAAGAGACTAGCGGAGAGCAGTTCTTC. This encodes CASSQETSGEQFF.